Detailed here is one T cell receptor beta chain. The antigen remains undetermined. This sample is drawn from a study of tissue T cells after allogeneic stem cell transplantation. Study at large: Every graft-versus-host disease patient had gastrointestinal disease and got several lines of graft-versus-host disease therapy. Broader study findings: Within patients, tissue anatomy strongly shaped TCR repertoire composition.

The length of the CDR3 is 13 residues. V lost 4 bases and J lost 1, with 7 bases in between. Germline CDR1 reads SEHNR; CDR2 reads FQNEAQ (reference sequence). The assay was immunoSEQ multiplex PCR, and TCRdb's table has in-frame clones only and misses some. The profile shows 25,000 to 30,000 clones, 65% to 90% of them singletons. The rearrangement links TRBV7-9 to TRBJ1-1; D is unresolved. The sample in question was blood, obtained before transplantation. The sequence was obtained from a woman aged 18 to 55 who later had graft-versus-host disease after an allogeneic stem cell transplant. CDR3 loop: CASSSNTNTEAFF. The CDR3 DNA sequence: TGTGCCAGCAGCTCCAACACGAACACTGAAGCTTTCTTT.